This T cell receptor (beta chain) was sequenced during a study of T cell changes during pregnancy in multiple sclerosis. Only a few counts were recorded for this clone. This CDR3 comprises 16 residues. The germline V gene has CDR1 MNHNS and CDR2 SASEGT. The V and J ends lost 2 bases and 7 bases, in that order; junction bases with no gene match: 13. The data were produced by immunoSEQ multiplex PCR, yet TCRdb's version contains in-frame clones alone and is incomplete. This table has under 110,000 clones, less than 95% appearing once. This sample comprised peripheral blood, obtained before pregnancy. The rearrangement joins TRBV6-1 to TRBJ1-2, with TRBD1 matching over 7 bases. This TCR came from a female donor with multiple sclerosis, enrolled in a pregnancy study. The CDR3 protein is CASSERQGVWEIGYTF. The CDR3 bases are TGTGCCAGCAGTGAACGACAGGGTGTGTGGGAGATTGGCTACACCTTC.